This T cell receptor beta chain derives from a study of early T cells in non-severe SARS-CoV-2 infection. Study-level findings and limits: The VDJdb matching leaned toward anti-spike CD8 responses and overlooked private and CD4 specificities.

This clonotype was counted at least ten times. Its antigen is unknown. TCRdb re-called the 5' RACE reads through MiXCR, storing one row per CDR3 protein. The sample has more than 45,000 distinct CDR3 sequences; less than 9.5% are singletons. The origin of this receptor is an adult who was a healthcare worker with PCR-confirmed SARS-CoV-2 infection or an uninfected control (not recorded which). Source material: whole blood.

The chain's CDR3 is CASSPDRKNTEAFF. The CDR3 DNA reads as TGTGCCAGCTCACCGGACAGGAAGAACACTGAAGCTTTCTTT. V gene TRBV18 combines with J gene TRBJ1-1, with 7 positions matching TRBD1. The CDR3 sequence is 14 residues long. V dropped 3 bases and J dropped 1; count of bases not matched to a gene: 2. CDR1 is KGHSH, CDR2 LQKENI, per germline. Using reference TRBV18 and TRBJ1-1 for the parts outside the CDR3, the full variable domain is NAGVMQNPRHLVRRRGQEARLRCSPMKGHSHVYWYRQLPEEGLKFMVYLQKENIIDESGMPKERFSAEFPKEGPSILRIQQVVRGDSAAYFCASSPDRKNTEAFFGQGTRLTVV.